The 20 T cell receptor beta chains below were found in one sample sequenced in a study of T cell changes during pregnancy in multiple sclerosis. Produced via immunoSEQ multiplex PCR; TCRdb's table is partial and in-frame only. The data contain some 71,000 clones, around 92% of them singletons. The sample in question was peripheral blood, obtained after pregnancy. These receptors originate from a female donor with multiple sclerosis, enrolled in a pregnancy study.

This CDR3 reads CASSSDPGGRSNEKLFF. For the CDR3, the DNA is TGCGCCAGCAGCTCCGATCCGGGGGGACGGTCTAATGAAAAACTGTTTTTT. This chain connects TRBV5-1 to TRBJ1-4; maybe TRBD1 (5 bases). Trimming stripped 3 bases from V and 3 bases from J, with 18 bases between. Looked up from germline, CDR1 is SGHRS and CDR2 is YFSETQ. The CDR3 has 17 amino acids.

The chain is built from TRBV29-1 and TRBJ2-7, with D unresolved. V was clipped by 7 bases and J by 8 bases, with 12 bases between them. The CDR3 is made up of 10 amino acids. Germline CDR1 is SQVTM and CDR2 is ANQGSEA. The CDR3, as DNA: TGCAGCGCATTTACTACGAAGCAGTACTTC. Protein: CSAFTTKQYF.

The chain employs TRBV6-5 and TRBJ1-4; 8 bases are shared with TRBD1. The length of the CDR3 is 15 residues. Germline trimming cut 4 bases from V and 8 bases from J; bases unmatched to any gene: 9. CDR1 and CDR2 from the germline V gene are MNHEY and SVGAGI. This CDR3 is CASSSATGAGEKLFF. The CDR3 nucleotides read TGTGCCAGCAGTTCCGCGACAGGGGCTGGCGAAAAACTGTTTTTT.

The chain carries TRBV5-5 and TRBJ1-4; 8 nucleotides line up with TRBD1. This CDR3 region has 15 residues. Germline CDR1 reads SGHKS; CDR2 reads YYEKEE (reference sequence). V lost 0 bases and J lost 8; bases outside the gene matches: 6. The CDR3 loop is CASSLGQGAWEKLFF. The CDR3 bases are TGTGCCAGCAGCTTGGGGCAGGGGGCCTGGGAAAAACTGTTTTTT.

The rearrangement links TRBV7-2 to TRBJ2-1; 8 nucleotides agree with TRBD2. The CDR3 has 15 residues. With V trimmed by 1 base and J by 5 bases, 4 bases remained unmatched. From germline, CDR1 is SGHTA and CDR2 FQGNSA. The CDR3 sequence is CASSLVAGRDNEQFF. In nucleotides, the CDR3 is TGTGCCAGCAGCTTAGTCGCCGGGAGGGACAATGAGCAGTTCTTC.

The V and J genes are TRBV5-1 and TRBJ2-3, with a tentative D call TRBD1 (6 bases). Germline CDR1 reads SGHRS; CDR2 reads YFSETQ. The CDR3 length is 15 residues. V shed 0 bases and J shed 3 bases, with 11 bases lying between them. CDR3 DNA: TGCGCCAGCAGCTTGGATCAGGGGAGTACAGATACGCAGTATTTT. Protein: CASSLDQGSTDTQYF.

This clone was seen a handful of times. CDR3 sequence reads: CASRIQGNTEAFF. CDR3 sequence (DNA): TGTGCCAGCAGGATCCAGGGGAACACTGAAGCTTTCTTT. The J gene is TRBJ1-1, the V gene TRBV6-6; TRBD1 might be the D (5 bases). Looked up from germline, CDR1 is MNHNY and CDR2 is SVGAGI (reference sequence). Trimming removed 6 bases from V and 1 base from J, with 9 bases in between. This CDR3 contains 13 residues.

V and J are TRBV7-2 and TRBJ2-7; perhaps TRBD2 as D (5 bases). The CDR3 extends over 15 amino acids. The germline CDR1 and CDR2 sequences are SGHTA and FQGNSA. The ends were cut back, 4 bases at V and 1 base at J, with 14 bases in the middle. CDR3 nucleotide sequence: TGTGCCAGCAGCTCTTCGGGGTACCCATCCTACGAGCAGTACTTC. It is translated as CASSSSGYPSYEQYF.

In its sample, this clone was seen once. The chain is built from TRBV5-1 and TRBJ2-7, with D perhaps TRBD1 (6 bases). V was cut by 1 base and J by 2 bases, with 13 bases left in between. The CDR3 is made up of 15 amino acids. Germline V CDR1 and CDR2: SGHRS, YFSETQ. The CDR3 region is CASSLLTGPTYEQYF. In DNA form, the CDR3 reads TGCGCCAGCAGCTTGTTAACAGGGCCTACCTACGAGCAGTACTTC. Variable domain in full (rest from reference TRBV5-1 and TRBJ2-7): KAGVTQTPRYLIKTRGQQVTLSCSPISGHRSVSWYQQTPGQGLQFLFEYFSETQRNKGNFPGRFSGRQFSNSRSEMNVSTLELGDSALYLCASSLLTGPTYEQYFGPGTRLTVT.

The rearrangement joins TRBV27 to TRBJ2-1, with TRBD2 matching over 7 bases. CDR3 length: 13 residues. Germline CDR1 MNHEY, CDR2 SMNVEV (reference sequence). V shed 5 bases, J shed 8 bases, and the junction held 6 bases outside the gene matches. The CDR3 spells CASSPRLADEQFF. The DNA for the CDR3 is TGTGCCAGCAGTCCCCGACTAGCCGATGAGCAGTTCTTC.

This clone showed up just once. The chain links TRBV6-1 to TRBJ2-4; D not resolved. Trimming cost V 4 bases and J 0 bases, with 10 bases left between them. This CDR3 spans 15 amino acids. Germline V CDR1 and CDR2: MNHNS, SASEGT. The CDR3: CASSGVQLAKNIQYF. The CDR3 DNA follows: TGTGCCAGCAGTGGGGTACAGTTAGCCAAAAACATTCAGTACTTC.

This clone was counted once. This chain connects TRBV10-2 to TRBJ2-7, with 8 bases lining up with TRBD2. This CDR3 contains 15 residues. V shed 5 bases and J 4 bases; nucleotides not matched to a gene: 10. Germline lookup yields CDR1 WSHSY and CDR2 SAAADI. The CDR3 loop reads CASSPVAGNGYEQYF. CDR3 in DNA: TGCGCCAGCAGTCCCGTAGCGGGAAATGGTTACGAGCAGTACTTC.

V and J are TRBV28 and TRBJ2-5; the D gene is possibly TRBD1 (5 bases). In germline, CDR1 is MDHEN, CDR2 SYDVKM. The CDR3 has 10 amino acids. V dropped 11 bases and J dropped 5 bases, with 9 bases sitting between them. CDR3 coding DNA: TGTGCCGCCTCAGGGGAGACCCAGTACTTC. It specifies CAASGETQYF.

This clone was found once. CDR3 loop: CASSFQGYEQYF. CDR3 bases: TGTGCCAGCAGTTTTCAGGGTTACGAGCAGTACTTC. The chain recombines TRBV5-6 with TRBJ2-7; D is perhaps TRBD1 (5 bases). Germline V CDR1 and CDR2: SGHDT, YYEEEE. V was clipped by 5 bases and J by 4 bases, with 10 bases between them. The CDR3 is 12 residues long.

The chain is built from TRBV6-1 and TRBJ2-7; TRBD1 agrees at 10 bases. V lost 6 bases and J lost 4; bases outside the gene matches: 9. The germline V gene encodes CDR1 MNHNS and CDR2 SASEGT. CDR3 length equals 15 residues. The CDR3 here is CASRATGGAVYEQYF. The CDR3 region has the DNA TGTGCCAGCAGGGCGACAGGGGGCGCAGTGTACGAGCAGTACTTC.

The V and J genes are TRBV28 and TRBJ2-3; 7 bases align to TRBD2. In germline, CDR1 is MDHEN, CDR2 SYDVKM. This CDR3 is 17 amino acids long. J gave up 4 bases and V 5 bases, and 15 bases lay outside the gene matches. This CDR3 reads CASSLGVAGLGADTQYF. The CDR3 DNA is TGTGCCAGCAGTCTCGGCGTAGCGGGCTTAGGGGCAGATACGCAGTATTTT.

This clone has a handful of counts. The chain carries TRBV27 and TRBJ1-2; D not resolved. The germline CDR1 and CDR2 sequences are MNHEY and SMNVEV (reference sequence). The CDR3 is made up of 13 amino acids. The V end was cut by 2 bases, the J end by 14 bases, with 18 bases between. The CDR3 bases are TGTGCCAGCAGTTTAGAGGGCAGATTTTCGTTTACCTTC. It yields the protein CASSLEGRFSFTF.

This clone was recorded only once. This chain joins TRBV28 and TRBJ1-2; the D gene is possibly TRBD1 (5 bases). The CDR3 totals 13 residues. Germline V lookup: CDR1 MDHEN, CDR2 SYDVKM. The ends were cut back, 6 bases at V and 7 bases at J, with 15 bases in the middle. The CDR3 here is CASSPDGGSGYTF. Written as DNA, the CDR3 is TGTGCCAGCAGCCCGGACGGGGGAAGTGGCTACACCTTC.

The rearrangement joins TRBV7-6 to TRBJ2-3; 13 positions agree with TRBD2. The length of the CDR3 is 16 residues. J was trimmed by 2 bases and V by 4 bases; bases with no gene match: 3. The V gene's germline CDR1 is SGHVS and CDR2 FNYEAQ. The CDR3 loop is CASSSGLAGVTDTQYF. In DNA, the CDR3 is TGTGCCAGCAGCTCCGGACTAGCGGGGGTCACAGATACGCAGTATTTT.

V usage is TRBV5-1 and J usage is TRBJ1-1; no firm D call. The CDR3 runs to 14 residues. Between the trimmed V and J ends, which lost 1 base and 1 base, there was a span of 8 bases. Per germline, CDR1 SGHRS and CDR2 YFSETQ. The DNA for the CDR3 is TGCGCCAGCAGCTTGTTTTCAGGGAACACTGAAGCTTTCTTT. It yields the protein CASSLFSGNTEAFF.